The T cell receptor (beta chain) under discussion was sequenced for a study of blood T cell repertoires in COVID-19. Study context: PBMCs, B-cell-depleted T cells, or T cells provided the cDNA or gDNA that made up the material.

As processed by the authors: Amplifying reference gene primers gave estimates of nucleated cell counts. Some clones are missing from TCRdb's copy, which holds only in-frame ones; the method was immunoSEQ multiplex PCR. The D gene and trimming were derived from the DNA, and the V and J assignments and clone size from that table. Of around 150,000 clones listed, 70% to 90% were seen once; the top ten hold 5%. This clone was recorded a few times. This clonotype originated in a woman in her forties or fifties with acute or convalescent COVID-19. Source material: peripheral blood.

The CDR3 is CASRPRDRNYEQYF. CDR3 coding DNA: TGTGCCAGCAGACCGCGGGACAGAAACTACGAGCAGTACTTC. V is TRBV27 and J is TRBJ2-7; tentative D call: TRBD1 (7 bases). V was clipped by 6 bases and J by 3 bases, with 15 bases between them. This CDR3 has 14 residues. CDR1 and CDR2 from the germline V gene are MNHEY and SMNVEV (reference sequence).